Below, 30 T cell receptor beta chains from the same sample are listed, as sequenced in a study of cytomegalovirus exposure and HLA in healthy donors. Data came from immunoSEQ multiplex PCR; TCRdb stores just in-frame clones and leaves some out. The sample lists 130,000 or so clones, roughly nine tenths occurring once. Sequencing was carried out using PBMCs. These receptors were obtained from a woman under 30 in good health and CMV-seropositive.

The chain combines TRBV29-1 with TRBJ2-7, with a weak D call TRBD2 (6 bases). Germline CDR1 SQVTM, CDR2 ANQGSEA. V lost 6 bases, J lost 0 bases, and 18 bases lay in between. The CDR3 covers 15 residues. CDR3 loop: CSVGGGTKSSYEQYF. The DNA of the CDR3 is TGCAGCGTCGGGGGTGGCACAAAAAGCTCCTACGAGCAGTACTTC.

The chain couples TRBV30 to TRBJ2-7, with 11 bases fitting TRBD1. V lost 1 base to trimming and J lost 4 bases; unmatched junction nucleotides: 12. This CDR3 has 17 residues. Looked up from germline, CDR1 is GTSNPN and CDR2 is SVGIG (reference sequence). CDR3 amino acids: CAWSGPVLGTGGYEQYF. CDR3 in DNA: TGTGCCTGGAGTGGCCCTGTTCTTGGGACAGGGGGATACGAGCAGTACTTC.

This clone was observed a few times. This chain uses TRBV2 with TRBJ1-5, with a weak D call TRBD1 (5 bases). This CDR3 is 16 amino acids long. The germline V and J ends were trimmed by 3 bases and 6 bases, with 18 bases remaining between them. Germline V gene lookup returns CDR1 SNHLY and CDR2 FYNNEI. Here the CDR3 reads CASSDLSQGLGQPQHF. CDR3 bases: TGTGCCAGCAGTGACCTTTCCCAGGGACTGGGTCAGCCCCAGCATTTT.

V is TRBV4-2 and J is TRBJ1-2, with TRBD1 identical over 8 bases. V was clipped by 4 bases and J by 3 bases; unmatched bases: 4. The CDR3 consists of 14 residues. Germline CDR1 reads LGHNA; CDR2 reads YNFKEQ. The chain's CDR3 is CASSPWTGHYGYTF. The CDR3 DNA reads TGTGCCAGCAGCCCGTGGACAGGGCACTATGGCTACACCTTC.

The rearrangement uses TRBV7-9 and TRBJ1-5, with 8 bases lining up with TRBD1. Germline CDR1 and CDR2: SEHNR and FQNEAQ (reference sequence). The CDR3 consists of 17 residues. J was trimmed by 0 bases and V by 4 bases; bases with no gene match: 8. CDR3 nucleotide sequence: TGTGCCAGCAGCTATACCGGGACAGGCTATAGCAATCAGCCCCAGCATTTT. This encodes CASSYTGTGYSNQPQHF. Full variable domain (missing parts from reference TRBV7-9 and TRBJ1-5): DTGVSQNPRHKITKRGQNVTFRCDPISEHNRLYWYRQTLGQGPEFLTYFQNEAQLEKSRLLSDRFSAERPKGSFSTLEIQRTEQGDSAMYLCASSYTGTGYSNQPQHFGDGTRLSIL.

This rearrangement joins TRBV5-8 to TRBJ2-1; TRBD2 agrees at 7 bases. The J segment lost 1 base and the V segment lost 3 bases, leaving 4 bases of the junction unmatched. Germline lookup yields CDR1 SGHTS and CDR2 YDEGEE. This CDR3 region has 15 residues. In DNA form, the CDR3 reads TGTGCCAGCAGCTCCCAGGGAGGGTCCTACAATGAGCAGTTCTTC. This sequence encodes CASSSQGGSYNEQFF.

The chain uses TRBV5-4 and TRBJ2-7; unclear D gene. V lost 4 bases and J 0 bases, leaving 11 bases between the germline ends. Germline V gives CDR1 SGHNT, CDR2 YYREEE (reference sequence). This CDR3 is 14 amino acids long. The CDR3 loop is CASSAPGSSYEQYF. CDR3 nucleotides: TGTGCCAGCAGCGCCCCAGGATCCTCCTACGAGCAGTACTTC.

V and J are TRBV10-2 and TRBJ2-1, with D hard to call. The CDR3 is 13 residues long. CDR1 is WSHSY, CDR2 SAAADI, per germline. The V end lost 6 bases, the J end lost 2 bases, and 8 bases lay between the germline ends. The CDR3 protein is CASRPRAYNEQFF. CDR3 sequence (DNA): TGCGCCAGCAGGCCCCGGGCCTACAATGAGCAGTTCTTC.

The genes are TRBV6-5 and TRBJ2-7; 7 bases are a match to TRBD2. Germline CDR1 is MNHEY and CDR2 is SVGAGI. J gave up 6 bases and V 2 bases, and 13 bases lay outside the gene matches. The CDR3 contains 16 residues. CDR3 nucleotides: TGTGCCAGCAGTTACCGGGGGGACGCTATCCTAGGCGAGCAGTACTTC. Translated: CASSYRGDAILGEQYF.

The gene calls are TRBV19 and TRBJ1-1, with TRBD1 as a possible D gene (5 bases). Germline CDR1 reads LNHDA; CDR2 reads SQIVND (reference sequence). The CDR3 is made up of 15 amino acids. V was shortened by 7 bases and J by 2 bases, with 17 bases between the two germline ends. The CDR3 nucleotides read TGTGCCAGTAAACGGACGCTAGGGGAAAACACTGAAGCTTTCTTT. It specifies CASKRTLGENTEAFF.

V and J are TRBV19 and TRBJ2-4; D possibly corresponds to TRBD2 (5 bases). With 4 bases removed from V and 8 bases from J, the gap between germline ends came to 12 bases. Germline V gene sequence: CDR1 LNHDA, CDR2 SQIVND (reference sequence). The CDR3 length is 13 residues. The CDR3 region has the DNA TGTGCCAGTAGTAGCAGGACCGGGGACATTCAGTACTTC. Amino acids: CASSSRTGDIQYF.

This clone was recorded once. This chain connects TRBV7-8 to TRBJ1-1, with D possibly matching TRBD1 (6 bases). This CDR3 has 16 residues. The germline gives CDR1 SGHVS, CDR2 FQNEAQ. The ends were cut back, 5 bases at V and 1 base at J, with 17 bases in the middle. The CDR3 DNA is TGTGCCAGCAGCAAAGGGGTTCCGACAGGGAACACTGAAGCTTTCTTT. Translating it yields CASSKGVPTGNTEAFF.

CDR3 sequence reads: CASSEQKNTEAFF. In DNA, the CDR3 is TGTGCCAGTAGCGAACAGAAGAACACTGAAGCTTTCTTT. The V call is TRBV19, the J call TRBJ1-1; no clear D gene. The CDR3 sequence is 13 residues long. The germline V gene has CDR1 LNHDA and CDR2 SQIVND (reference sequence). V lost 6 bases and J lost 1, with 9 bases in between.

CDR3 in amino acids: CASSLPSGGDNEQFF. The CDR3 nucleotides are TGTGCCAGCAGCCTCCCTAGCGGGGGGGACAATGAGCAGTTCTTC. V is TRBV7-6 and J is TRBJ2-1, with TRBD2 identical over 12 bases. Germline V lookup: CDR1 SGHVS, CDR2 FNYEAQ. V shed 5 bases, J shed 5 bases, and the junction held 4 bases outside the gene matches. The CDR3 is 15 amino acids.

This chain connects TRBV9 to TRBJ1-2; 9 positions match TRBD1. Germline V gives CDR1 SGDLS, CDR2 YYNGEE. CDR3 length: 16 amino acids. J lost 2 bases, V lost 6 bases, and 11 bases had no gene match. The CDR3 loop is CASTNPRDRENYGYTF. In DNA, the CDR3 is TGTGCCAGCACCAACCCTCGGGACAGGGAAAACTATGGCTACACCTTC. Together with reference TRBV9 and TRBJ1-2, the CDR3 gives the full variable domain: DSGVTQTPKHLITATGQRVTLRCSPRSGDLSVYWYQQSLDQGLQFLIQYYNGEERAKGNILERFSAQQFPDLHSELNLSSLELGDSALYFCASTNPRDRENYGYTFGSGTRLTVV.

This clone was detected once. V and J are TRBV5-1 and TRBJ1-2; 9 nucleotides line up with TRBD1. The CDR3 extends over 17 amino acids. V lost 3 bases, J lost 4 bases, and 13 bases stayed unmatched. Germline values: CDR1 SGHRS, CDR2 YFSETQ. CDR3 protein: CASSSTRGTGWIYGYTF. For the CDR3, the DNA is TGCGCCAGCAGCTCGACTCGCGGGACAGGGTGGATCTATGGCTACACCTTC. Full variable domain (remainder filled in from reference TRBV5-1 and TRBJ1-2): KAGVTQTPRYLIKTRGQQVTLSCSPISGHRSVSWYQQTPGQGLQFLFEYFSETQRNKGNFPGRFSGRQFSNSRSEMNVSTLELGDSALYLCASSSTRGTGWIYGYTFGSGTRLTVV.

This chain links TRBV11-2 with TRBJ1-1; a possible D gene is TRBD1 (6 bases). The germline V and J ends were trimmed by 3 bases and 6 bases, with 11 bases remaining between them. CDR1 is SGHAT and CDR2 is FQNNGV in the germline V gene. The CDR3 loop spans 13 amino acids. CDR3 DNA sequence: TGTGCCAGCAGCTTCTCGGGACACCCTGAAGCTTTCTTT. Protein product: CASSFSGHPEAFF.

CDR3: CASSPLLAGASNTGELFF. The DNA for the CDR3 is TGTGCCAGCTCACCATTACTAGCGGGGGCCTCGAACACCGGGGAGCTGTTTTTT. V is TRBV18 and J is TRBJ2-2; 11 bases map to TRBD2. Germline V gene lookup returns CDR1 KGHSH and CDR2 LQKENI. The CDR3 sequence is 18 residues long. J lost 0 bases, V lost 2 bases, and 5 bases had no gene match.

The CDR3 reads CASSMAGWTGEGQPQHF. The CDR3, as DNA: TGTGCCAGTAGTATGGCGGGTTGGACAGGGGAGGGTCAGCCCCAGCATTTT. The rearrangement links TRBV19 to TRBJ1-5; 9 bases align to TRBD1. Germline V CDR1 and CDR2: LNHDA, SQIVND (reference sequence). The trim removed 3 bases at V and 6 bases at J, leaving 12 bases unmatched. The CDR3 runs to 17 residues.

The V and J genes are TRBV2 and TRBJ1-2; D is perhaps TRBD1 (5 bases). The CDR3 loop spans 13 amino acids. V gave up 7 bases and J gave up 5 bases, with 14 bases separating them. CDR1 SNHLY and CDR2 FYNNEI come from the germline V gene. The CDR3 protein is CASTPGLGYGYTF. CDR3 DNA sequence: TGTGCCAGCACCCCAGGGCTAGGGTATGGCTACACCTTC.

This chain uses TRBV27 with TRBJ2-4, with a weak D call TRBD2 (6 bases). The CDR3 length is 14 residues. V dropped 5 bases and J dropped 2 bases, with 10 bases sitting between them. Germline values: CDR1 MNHEY, CDR2 SMNVEV (reference sequence). The CDR3 nucleotides are TGTGCCAGCAGTATGCTAGCGACCAAAAACATTCAGTACTTC. Encoded protein: CASSMLATKNIQYF.

The J gene is TRBJ2-2, the V gene TRBV19; 8 nucleotides agree with TRBD1. The CDR3 has 15 residues. V shed 3 bases, J shed 4 bases, and the junction held 4 bases outside the gene matches. Germline V lookup: CDR1 LNHDA, CDR2 SQIVND (reference sequence). The DNA for the CDR3 is TGTGCCAGTAGTATTAATACAGGGGGCACCGGGGAGCTGTTTTTT. It translates to CASSINTGGTGELFF.

J is TRBJ2-5 and V is TRBV6-9, with D perhaps TRBD1 (5 bases). Trimming pared 10 bases from V and 0 bases from J, leaving 39 bases between. Germline V gene lookup returns CDR1 MNHGY and CDR2 SVAAGI. The CDR3 length is 22 residues. As DNA, the CDR3 is TGTGCCATCCTCAGCCCAGGGTTGGTAGGTGACAATTATACGATGTACCAAGAGACCCAGTACTTC. This translates into CAILSPGLVGDNYTMYQETQYF.

The chain is built from TRBV19 and TRBJ1-1; D might be TRBD1 (5 bases). The V end lost 9 bases, the J end lost 0 bases, and 8 bases lay between the germline ends. Germline lookup yields CDR1 LNHDA and CDR2 SQIVND (reference sequence). The CDR3 contains 12 residues. CDR3 sequence: CASQGLNTEAFF. The CDR3 DNA reads TGTGCCAGCCAGGGTTTGAACACTGAAGCTTTCTTT.

This sequence joins TRBV30 and TRBJ1-2; D uncertain. V was clipped by 4 bases and J by 5 bases, with 8 bases between them. The CDR3 runs to 11 residues. Per germline, CDR1 GTSNPN and CDR2 SVGIG (reference sequence). The CDR3 bases are TGTGCCTGGACCGACACGTATGGCTACACCTTC. This sequence encodes CAWTDTYGYTF.

V usage is TRBV28 and J usage is TRBJ1-4; 8 nucleotides align to TRBD1. CDR3 length: 14 residues. J lost 0 bases, V lost 10 bases, and 4 bases had no gene match. The germline V gene has CDR1 MDHEN and CDR2 SYDVKM. The CDR3 region is CATGTGPTNEKLFF. The CDR3, as DNA: TGTGCCACTGGGACAGGCCCAACTAATGAAAAACTGTTTTTT.

The rearrangement joins TRBV7-2 to TRBJ1-1; weak D call: TRBD1 (6 bases). Trimming removed 1 base at V and 12 bases at J, with 15 bases between. Germline V CDR1 and CDR2: SGHTA, FQGNSA. The CDR3 runs to 13 residues. The CDR3 nucleotides are TGTGCCAGCAGCTTAGTCTTAGGGGGAATAACTTTCTTT. Translated: CASSLVLGGITFF.

This sequence joins TRBV4-1 and TRBJ1-6; 7 bases are a match to TRBD1. The CDR3 has 20 amino acids. CDR1 is MGHRA and CDR2 is YSYEKL in the germline V gene. Trimming took 0 bases from V and 0 from J; bases not matched to a gene: 11. DNA for the CDR3: TGCGCCAGCAGCCAAGATCCGCAACACAGGGGAAGCTCCTATAATTCACCCCTCCACTTT. As protein: CASSQDPQHRGSSYNSPLHF.

V gene TRBV18 combines with J gene TRBJ2-2; D is perhaps TRBD2 (6 bases). The CDR3 sequence is 17 residues long. Trimming shortened V by 2 bases and J by 2 bases, and 15 bases separated the two germline ends. Germline-derived CDR1 and CDR2 are KGHSH and LQKENI. As DNA, the CDR3 is TGTGCCAGCTCACCATTCTTCGCGGGGTCAAACACCGGGGAGCTGTTTTTT. Translated: CASSPFFAGSNTGELFF.

This clone was observed a single time. This chain uses TRBV6-1 with TRBJ1-2; TRBD1 agrees at 7 bases. Germline V gene lookup returns CDR1 MNHNS and CDR2 SASEGT. V was pared by 4 bases and J by 7 bases, with 6 bases of the junction left unmatched. The CDR3 loop spans 13 amino acids. The CDR3 nucleotides are TGTGCCAGCAGTGGACAGGGTTCTTCTGGCTACACCTTC. Translation gives CASSGQGSSGYTF.